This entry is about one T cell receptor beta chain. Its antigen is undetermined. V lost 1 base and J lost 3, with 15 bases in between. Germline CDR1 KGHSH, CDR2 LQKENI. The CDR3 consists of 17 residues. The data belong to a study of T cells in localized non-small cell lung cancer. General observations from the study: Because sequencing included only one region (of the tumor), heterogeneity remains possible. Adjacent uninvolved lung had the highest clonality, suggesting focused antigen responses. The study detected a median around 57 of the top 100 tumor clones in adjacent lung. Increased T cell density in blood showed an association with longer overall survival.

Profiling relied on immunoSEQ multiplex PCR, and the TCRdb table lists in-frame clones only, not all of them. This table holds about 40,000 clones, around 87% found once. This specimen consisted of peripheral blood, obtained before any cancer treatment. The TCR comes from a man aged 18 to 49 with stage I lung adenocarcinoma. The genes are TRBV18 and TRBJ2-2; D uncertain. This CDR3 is CASSPRGTSLDTGELFF. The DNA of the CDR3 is TGTGCCAGCTCACCACGAGGAACTTCCTTGGACACCGGGGAGCTGTTTTTT. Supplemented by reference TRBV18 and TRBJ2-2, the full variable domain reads NAGVMQNPRHLVRRRGQEARLRCSPMKGHSHVYWYRQLPEEGLKFMVYLQKENIIDESGMPKERFSAEFPKEGPSILRIQQVVRGDSAAYFCASSPRGTSLDTGELFFGEGSRLTVL.